These 26 T cell receptor beta chains came from one sample sequenced in a study of blood T cell repertoires in COVID-19. Generated by immunoSEQ multiplex PCR, the TCRdb table keeps only in-frame clones and is missing some. The table has around 260,000 clones, 75% to 95% seen once. Sequencing was carried out using peripheral blood. Every receptor here comes from a young adult with COVID-19, enrolled during active disease.

This clone was observed at least ten times. The V and J genes are TRBV6-4 and TRBJ2-2; 8 bases are shared with TRBD1. V shed 7 bases and J 5 bases; nucleotides not matched to a gene: 6. Germline values: CDR1 MRHNA, CDR2 SNTAGT. The CDR3 runs to 14 residues. This CDR3 is CASKTGGETGELFF. DNA for the CDR3: TGTGCCAGCAAAACAGGGGGAGAGACCGGGGAGCTGTTTTTT.

This rearrangement joins TRBV19 to TRBJ1-5; D perhaps matches TRBD1 (5 bases). With 6 bases removed from V and 7 bases from J, the gap between germline ends came to 22 bases. In germline, CDR1 is LNHDA, CDR2 SQIVND (reference sequence). The CDR3 totals 16 residues. CDR3 in DNA: TGTGCCAGTAGCTCTGGGCGGGGAGTGGGGGAACAGCCCCAGCATTTT. This codes for CASSSGRGVGEQPQHF.

In this sample, this clone turned up a few times. The rearrangement joins TRBV16 to TRBJ1-5; D remains unclear. The germline V gene has CDR1 KGHSY and CDR2 FQNENV. The germline V and J ends were trimmed by 7 bases and 7 bases, with 14 bases remaining between them. The CDR3 runs to 13 residues. CDR3 in DNA: TGTGCCAGCAACCCACAATCTGGCCAGCCCCAGCATTTT. Amino acid sequence: CASNPQSGQPQHF.

The V call is TRBV4-1, the J call TRBJ2-5, with 7 bases fitting TRBD2. The CDR3 sequence is 15 residues long. CDR1 and CDR2 from the germline V gene are MGHRA and YSYEKL. The V segment lost 1 base and the J segment 4 bases; nucleotides outside the gene matches: 6. The CDR3 region is CASSQAKGGSETQYF. CDR3 nucleotide sequence: TGCGCCAGCAGCCAAGCAAAGGGAGGGTCAGAGACCCAGTACTTC.

DNA of the CDR3: TGCGCCAGCAGGGACTCCCCGGCCGGGGAGCTGTTTTTT. This codes for CASRDSPAGELFF. The gene calls are TRBV10-2 and TRBJ2-2; possibly TRBD2 for D (5 bases). Germline V gene sequence: CDR1 WSHSY, CDR2 SAAADI. V lost 6 bases and J 6 bases, leaving 11 bases between the germline ends. The CDR3 has 13 amino acids.

The CDR3 nucleotides read TGTGCCACCGGGGCCGAAGATCCTCATAATTCACCCCTCCACTTT. Its protein product is CATGAEDPHNSPLHF. The chain is built from TRBV24-1 and TRBJ1-6; maybe TRBD1 (5 bases). Trimming removed 9 bases from V and 5 bases from J, with 16 bases in between. Germline V gene sequence: CDR1 KGHDR, CDR2 SFDVKD. The CDR3 is made up of 15 amino acids.

This clone was seen a single time. The chain carries TRBV6-6 and TRBJ2-7, with 7 bases that match TRBD1. The CDR3 is 13 residues long. Germline loops: CDR1 MNHNY, CDR2 SVGAGI (reference sequence). Trimming at V came to 6 bases and at J to 2 bases, leaving 4 bases not matched to a gene. CDR3 DNA sequence: TGTGCCAGCAGGGTGACAGGGACCTACGAGCAGTACTTC. Its translation: CASRVTGTYEQYF.

The CDR3 loop is CASSDQGFYEQYF. Here the CDR3 DNA reads TGTGCCAGCAGCGATCAGGGTTTCTACGAGCAGTACTTC. The chain uses TRBV3-1 (or the pseudogene TRBV3-2) and TRBJ2-7; tentatively, D is TRBD1 (5 bases). CDR1 and CDR2 from the germline V gene are LGHDT and YNNKEL (reference sequence). The CDR3 totals 13 residues. The V end lost 5 bases, the J end lost 3 bases, and 11 bases lay between the germline ends.

The genes are TRBV4-3 and TRBJ2-7, with 11 bases fitting TRBD1. This CDR3 has 15 amino acids. The trim removed 4 bases at V and 1 base at J, leaving 3 bases unmatched. CDR1 and CDR2 (germline): LGHNA, YSLEER. CDR3 sequence: CASSPGQGGSYEQYF. CDR3 nucleotide sequence: TGCGCCAGCAGCCCGGGACAGGGGGGGTCCTACGAGCAGTACTTC.

This chain connects TRBV3-1 (or the pseudogene TRBV3-2) to TRBJ2-7, with D possibly TRBD1 on 6 matching bases. Trimming stripped 0 bases from V and 9 bases from J, with 15 bases between. This CDR3 spans 14 amino acids. Per germline, CDR1 LGHDT and CDR2 YNNKEL (reference sequence). The CDR3, as DNA: TGTGCCAGCAGCCAAGAGGGAATCCCAGGGGTGCAGTACTTC. Translating it yields CASSQEGIPGVQYF.

Note on this clone: A junction end diverges from the germline sequence, so it may reflect a read error. This chain connects TRBV7-7 to TRBJ2-3; D is undetermined. Germline V gene sequence: CDR1 SSHAT, CDR2 FNYEAQ (reference sequence). This CDR3 is built from 15 residues. The CDR3 region is CASSLSSVVTDTQYF. CDR3 nucleotide sequence: TGTGCTAGCAGCTTAAGCTCGGTGGTGACAGATACGCAGTATTTT.

This rearrangement joins TRBV6-5 to TRBJ2-3; no firm D call. The germline gives CDR1 MNHEY, CDR2 SVGAGI. Trimming took off 7 bases at V and 6 bases at J, with 8 bases between the two ends. CDR3 size: 11 residues. The CDR3 coding sequence is TGTGCCAGCACCCACGGGGATACGCAGTATTTT. Its protein is CASTHGDTQYF.

In nucleotides, the CDR3 is TGTGCCATCAGTCCAGAGGAGGGGGATACGCAGTATTTT. Protein product: CAISPEEGDTQYF. The chain recombines TRBV10-3 with TRBJ2-3, with D possibly matching TRBD2 (6 bases). The CDR3 contains 13 residues. The germline V and J ends were trimmed by 5 bases and 6 bases, with 12 bases remaining between them. Germline loops: CDR1 ENHRY, CDR2 SYGVKD.

V and J are TRBV9 and TRBJ2-5, with a possible D match to TRBD2 (5 bases). Trimming took off 4 bases at V and 2 bases at J, with 9 bases between the two ends. Germline V gives CDR1 SGDLS, CDR2 YYNGEE. This CDR3 contains 13 residues. CDR3: CASSLRTQETQYF. For the CDR3, the DNA is TGTGCCAGCAGCCTTCGGACTCAAGAGACCCAGTACTTC.

The count of this clone is one. The CDR3 sequence is CSVDKGETGTHYGYTF. The DNA of the CDR3 is TGCAGCGTTGATAAGGGAGAGACAGGGACCCACTATGGCTACACCTTC. This chain links TRBV29-1 with TRBJ1-2; 7 bases line up with TRBD1. CDR3 length: 16 residues. V shed 3 bases, J shed 3 bases, and the junction held 13 bases outside the gene matches. Germline V gene sequence: CDR1 SQVTM, CDR2 ANQGSEA.

The rearrangement links TRBV2 to TRBJ1-3, with D possibly matching TRBD1 (6 bases). V was shortened by 8 bases and J by 8 bases, with 22 bases between the two germline ends. This CDR3 is built from 15 residues. CDR1 and CDR2 from the germline V gene are SNHLY and FYNNEI. The CDR3 nucleotides read TGTGCCAGCCAACAGGGAGCTCCCCGAGGGCACACCATATATTTT. It specifies CASQQGAPRGHTIYF.

This chain uses TRBV9 with TRBJ2-7; D possibly corresponds to TRBD2 (5 bases). In germline, CDR1 is SGDLS, CDR2 YYNGEE. The CDR3 totals 14 residues. With 4 bases removed from V and 1 base from J, the gap between germline ends came to 12 bases. The CDR3 bases are TGTGCCAGCAGCCCTAATAGCGTTTCCTACGAGCAGTACTTC. Translated, it gives CASSPNSVSYEQYF.

The genes are TRBV5-1 and TRBJ2-2; 10 bases are shared with TRBD1. Germline loops: CDR1 SGHRS, CDR2 YFSETQ. Losses at the gene ends were 0 bases for V and 7 bases for J; bases not matched to a gene: 3. There are 15 residues in the CDR3. The CDR3 is CASSLEGQGVGELFF. Written as DNA, the CDR3 is TGCGCCAGCAGCTTGGAAGGACAGGGGGTCGGGGAGCTGTTTTTT.

The chain has TRBV24-1 and TRBJ2-5, with 7 positions matching TRBD1. The CDR3 extends over 14 amino acids. The junction had 4 bases not matched to a gene; V was cut back by 3 bases and J by 4 bases. CDR1 KGHDR and CDR2 SFDVKD come from the germline V gene. CDR3 sequence: CATSDRDSLETQYF. The CDR3 DNA follows: TGTGCCACCAGTGATCGGGACAGCTTAGAGACCCAGTACTTC.

The chain links TRBV4-3 to TRBJ2-1; no firm D call. Trimming took 1 base from V and 8 from J, leaving 18 bases between them. There are 16 residues in the CDR3. Germline loops: CDR1 LGHNA, CDR2 YSLEER. The chain's CDR3 is CASSQATTLISDEQFF. CDR3 nucleotide sequence: TGCGCCAGCAGCCAAGCGACAACCTTAATATCCGATGAGCAGTTCTTC.

A single count supports this clone. The rearrangement joins TRBV5-1 to TRBJ2-7, with TRBD2 matching over 11 bases. The germline gives CDR1 SGHRS, CDR2 YFSETQ. The CDR3 is made up of 14 amino acids. The V segment lost 6 bases and the J segment 5 bases; nucleotides outside the gene matches: 7. The CDR3 protein is CASNPTSGTNEQYF. For the CDR3, the DNA is TGCGCCAGCAATCCGACTAGCGGGACTAACGAGCAGTACTTC. The variable domain in full, completed from reference TRBV5-1 and TRBJ2-7, reads KAGVTQTPRYLIKTRGQQVTLSCSPISGHRSVSWYQQTPGQGLQFLFEYFSETQRNKGNFPGRFSGRQFSNSRSEMNVSTLELGDSALYLCASNPTSGTNEQYFGPGTRLTVT.

The chain is built from TRBV10-3 and TRBJ2-3; 14 positions match TRBD2. Trimming cost V 6 bases and J 4 bases; bases outside gene matches: 3. CDR1 is ENHRY, CDR2 SYGVKD, per germline. The CDR3 length is 15 residues. In DNA form, the CDR3 reads TGTGCCATCAGCGAGACTAGCGGGAGGGCAGATACGCAGTATTTT. Translating gives CAISETSGRADTQYF.

This chain uses TRBV7-8 with TRBJ2-5; 8 nucleotides match TRBD1. Per the germline V gene, CDR1 is SGHVS and CDR2 is FQNEAQ. This CDR3 has 13 amino acids. Unmatched junction bases numbered 4, after V lost 8 bases and J lost 2 bases. In DNA, the CDR3 is TGTGCCAGCCTCAGGGGGCAACAAGAGACCCAGTACTTC. It yields the protein CASLRGQQETQYF.

The chain couples TRBV6-5 to TRBJ1-1; 10 bases align to TRBD1. There are 15 residues in the CDR3. V dropped 6 bases and J dropped 4; count of bases not matched to a gene: 8. The germline V gene has CDR1 MNHEY and CDR2 SVGAGI. In DNA, the CDR3 is TGTGCCAGCAGGGAGCCCGGGACAGGGGTCACTGAAGCTTTCTTT. Its protein is CASREPGTGVTEAFF.

The V gene is TRBV4-3, the J gene TRBJ1-5; 9 nucleotides align to TRBD1. After removal of 3 bases from V and 4 bases from J, the junction contained 4 bases not matched to a gene. The CDR3 runs 15 residues. The V gene's germline CDR1 is LGHNA and CDR2 YSLEER. In nucleotides, the CDR3 is TGCGCCAGCAGCCAGGACAGGGGAACAAATCAGCCCCAGCATTTT. It is translated as CASSQDRGTNQPQHF.

V and J are TRBV19 and TRBJ1-5; the D gene is possibly TRBD1 (5 bases). In germline, CDR1 is LNHDA, CDR2 SQIVND (reference sequence). The CDR3 sequence is 10 residues long. Deletions cut 10 bases from V and 7 bases from J, with 8 bases between. The CDR3 loop is CATGGQPQHF. In DNA, the CDR3 is TGTGCCACTGGGGGGCAGCCCCAGCATTTT.